This T cell receptor beta chain was documented in a study of neurological immune-mediated disorders. At least ten counts were recorded for this clonotype. The cDNA was generated by 5'RACE with 10-nucleotide random UMIs. TCRdb passed the 5' RACE reads through MiXCR, listing each CDR3 protein once. Among about 46,000 distinct CDR3 sequences listed, around 2% were seen once. The sample consisted of PBMCs. The clonotype originates from a woman in her thirties or forties with multiple sclerosis.

CDR3 amino acids: CSGVLDEQYF. Here the CDR3 DNA reads TGCAGCGGAGTTTTGGACGAGCAGTACTTC. The chain carries TRBV29-1 and TRBJ2-7, with D unresolved. The CDR3 is 10 amino acids. The V gene lost 7 bases and the J gene lost 5 bases, with 9 bases spanning the gap. Germline V gene lookup returns CDR1 SQVTM and CDR2 ANQGSEA.